Listed below are T cell receptor beta chains from one sample, sequenced in a study of shared clonotypes between healthy human individuals. Clones were read by immunoSEQ multiplex PCR, and TCRdb kept only the in-frame ones, dropping some. The data show approximately 2,300,000 clones, 92% seen once. The specimen sequenced was naive CD4+ T cells from PBMCs. The origin of the receptors is a young man in good health. Some clones in this sample may be carry-over from other donors' samples. The CDR3 runs from the conserved cysteine through the conserved F or W. The D gene is left open where the match is weak. For some rows the clone size is stated as once, few or many, or as a class when expanded; others skip it.

j_call	clone_size	d_call	v_call	cdr3_aa	cdr3_nt
TRBJ2-1	-	-	TRBV6-1	CASSLSTGEQFF	TGTGCCAGCAGTCTCTCGACGGGGGAGCAGTTCTTC
TRBJ1-2	once	TRBD1	TRBV4-3	CASSQEGTTGEDGYTF	TGCGCCAGCAGCCAAGAGGGGACGACAGGGGAGGATGGCTACACCTTC
TRBJ2-7	-	-	TRBV28	CASSLSGGMGEQYF	TGTGCCAGCAGTTTATCTGGGGGGATGGGCGAGCAGTACTTC
TRBJ1-1	-	-	TRBV19	CASTQVGGARGKTEAFF	TGTGCCAGTACCCAGGTAGGGGGGGCCCGAGGAAAGACTGAAGCTTTCTTT
TRBJ1-4	-	-	TRBV25-1	CASSERQGASTNEKLFF	TGTGCCAGCAGTGAACGGCAGGGTGCCTCAACTAATGAAAAACTGTTTTTT
TRBJ2-3	-	TRBD2	TRBV6-1	CASSGGTSGMTDTQYF	TGTGCCAGCAGTGGAGGGACTAGCGGGATGACAGATACGCAGTATTTT
TRBJ1-1	-	TRBD1	TRBV5-5	CASSLEYVGQGRNF	TGTGCCAGCAGCTTGGAATACGTGGGACAGGGACGAAACTTT
TRBJ1-4	-	-	TRBV28	CASSINRPGGEKLFF	TGTGCCAGCAGCATTAACAGGCCTGGGGGTGAAAAACTGTTTTTT
TRBJ1-6	-	-	TRBV5-6	CASSFGRGNSPLHF	TGTGCCAGCAGCTTTGGGAGGGGAAATTCACCCCTCCACTTT
TRBJ2-3	-	-	TRBV7-9	CASSPRPRLRPDTQYF	TGTGCCAGCAGCCCCCGGCCCCGTCTGAGGCCAGATACGCAGTATTTT
TRBJ1-5	few	-	TRBV2	CASSEAATLDAQHF	TGTGCCAGCAGTGAGGCGGCAACGCTCGATGCCCAGCATTTT
TRBJ2-7	-	TRBD2	TRBV6-5	CASSYSSGLASYEQYF	TGTGCCAGCAGTTACTCGAGTGGACTAGCCTCCTACGAGCAGTACTTC
TRBJ1-4	-	TRBD1	TRBV5-1	CASSLGQGANEKLFF	TGCGCCAGCAGCTTGGGACAGGGGGCGAATGAAAAACTGTTTTTT
TRBJ2-7	once	-	TRBV2	CASNQEISYEQYF	TGTGCCAGCAATCAAGAGATCTCCTACGAGCAGTACTTC
TRBJ2-5	-	-	TRBV11-2	CASSLTGETQYF	TGTGCCAGCAGCTTAACAGGGGAGACCCAGTACTTC
TRBJ2-2	-	-	TRBV10-3	CAIRTEGGELFF	TGTGCCATCAGGACGGAGGGCGGGGAGCTGTTTTTT
TRBJ1-1	-	-	TRBV9	CASTPVGEGWTEAFF	TGTGCCAGCACCCCGGTCGGGGAAGGTTGGACTGAAGCTTTCTTT
TRBJ2-7	-	-	TRBV11-2	CASSLVREYEQYF	TGTGCCAGCAGCTTAGTGAGGGAATACGAGCAGTACTTC
TRBJ1-5	-	TRBD1	TRBV6-4	CASSVDRGLGSGNQPQHF	TGTGCCAGCAGTGTGGACAGGGGGCTCGGTTCTGGCAATCAGCCCCAGCATTTT
TRBJ2-2	-	-	TRBV4-3	CASSYLPRGPYTGELFF	TGCGCCAGCAGCTACTTGCCCAGGGGCCCATACACCGGGGAGCTGTTTTTT
TRBJ2-3	-	TRBD1	TRBV5-1	CASSFQPGQGFPDTQYF	TGCGCCAGCAGTTTTCAGCCGGGACAGGGTTTCCCAGATACGCAGTATTTT
TRBJ2-1	-	TRBD1	TRBV29-1	CSLDPGQGRNEQFF	TGCAGCCTCGACCCGGGACAGGGGAGGAATGAGCAGTTCTTC
TRBJ1-1	-	-	TRBV6-6	CASSLGGSEAFF	TGTGCCAGCAGCCTGGGAGGGAGTGAAGCTTTCTTT
TRBJ1-3	-	TRBD1	TRBV28	CASISQGANTIYF	TGTGCCAGCATTTCACAGGGGGCGAACACCATATATTTT
TRBJ1-3	-	-	TRBV28	CASSAAGTGNTIYF	TGTGCCAGCAGTGCGGCCGGTACTGGAAACACCATATATTTT
TRBJ2-7	-	-	TRBV18	CASSQVLPRAANSGEQYF	TGTGCCAGCTCACAAGTTTTACCCCGTGCAGCTAACTCCGGCGAGCAGTACTTC
TRBJ2-3	-	-	TRBV4-3	CASSQVAGHAGHTDTQYF	TGCGCCAGCAGCCAAGTTGCCGGACACGCAGGGCACACAGATACGCAGTATTTT
TRBJ1-5	-	-	TRBV28	CASRRDGYQPQHF	TGTGCCAGCAGGCGGGACGGATATCAGCCCCAGCATTTT
TRBJ1-4	-	-	TRBV5-6	CASSRGSEKLFF	TGTGCCAGCAGCCGGGGTAGTGAAAAACTGTTTTTT
TRBJ2-2	once	-	TRBV27	CASSPRHRQEPNTGELFF	TGTGCCAGCAGTCCCAGGCACCGACAGGAACCGAACACCGGGGAGCTGTTTTTT
TRBJ1-1	-	-	TRBV28	CASSLETEAFF	TGTGCCAGCAGTTTAGAGACTGAAGCTTTCTTT
TRBJ2-1	once	TRBD1	TRBV5-1	CASSGDRGNEQFF	TGCGCCAGCAGCGGCGACAGGGGGAATGAGCAGTTCTTC
TRBJ2-6	few	-	TRBV2	CASSFGANVLTF	TGTGCCAGCAGTTTTGGGGCCAACGTCCTGACTTTC
TRBJ2-1	once	-	TRBV29-1	CSVGDWGSYNEQFF	TGCAGCGTTGGGGACTGGGGCTCCTACAATGAGCAGTTCTTC
TRBJ1-2	-	-	TRBV18	CASSPLGNYGYTF	TGTGCCAGCTCACCTTTGGGAAACTATGGCTACACCTTC
TRBJ2-5	-	-	TRBV20-1	CSAPRQETQYF	TGCAGTGCCCCCAGGCAAGAGACCCAGTACTTC
TRBJ2-3	-	TRBD1	TRBV28	CASRNFGTGTDTQYF	TGTGCCAGCAGGAACTTTGGGACAGGGACAGATACGCAGTATTTT
TRBJ2-3	-	-	TRBV5-1	CASSFQTSTDTQYF	TGCGCCAGCAGCTTCCAGACCTCCACAGATACGCAGTATTTT
TRBJ2-7	once	-	TRBV7-9	CASSKRDRYEQYF	TGTGCCAGCAGCAAACGGGACCGATACGAGCAGTACTTC
TRBJ2-7	-	-	TRBV11-2	CASSLTRASEQYF	TGTGCCAGCAGCTTAACCCGCGCAAGCGAGCAGTACTTC
TRBJ2-2	-	TRBD2	TRBV18	CASSPLAGVSTGELFF	TGTGCCAGCTCACCTTTAGCGGGAGTGTCTACCGGGGAGCTGTTTTTT
TRBJ2-7	-	-	TRBV4-3	CASSHSLTPAAYEQYF	TGCGCCAGCAGCCATTCATTGACACCAGCCGCCTACGAGCAGTACTTC
TRBJ2-1	once	-	TRBV6-6	CASSLGGSYNEQFF	TGTGCCAGCTCCTTGGGGGGCTCCTACAATGAGCAGTTCTTC
TRBJ2-7	-	TRBD2	TRBV5-1	CASSLGGLAGDEQYF	TGCGCCAGCAGCTTGGGAGGCCTAGCGGGAGACGAGCAGTACTTC
TRBJ2-5	-	TRBD1	TRBV19	CASSSGQGETQYF	TGTGCCAGTAGCTCGGGACAGGGGGAGACCCAGTACTTC
TRBJ2-7	-	-	TRBV5-6	CASSRGAVEQYF	TGTGCCAGCAGCCGTGGGGCGGTAGAGCAGTACTTC
TRBJ2-7	-	TRBD1	TRBV5-1	CASSLLPGTGVYEQYF	TGCGCCAGCAGCTTACTACCCGGGACAGGGGTCTACGAGCAGTACTTC
TRBJ1-1	-	-	TRBV7-8	CASSLLAANTEAFF	TGTGCCAGCAGCTTACTAGCGGCGAACACTGAAGCTTTCTTT
TRBJ2-3	-	TRBD2	TRBV27	CASSPQGTSWSQYF	TGTGCCAGCAGTCCACAAGGGACTAGCTGGTCGCAGTATTTT
TRBJ1-2	-	TRBD1	TRBV28	CASSPGQVGGGGYTF	TGTGCCAGCAGTCCGGGACAGGTGGGCGGTGGTGGCTACACCTTC
TRBJ2-2	-	TRBD2	TRBV27	CASSPSGRRLVGELFF	TGTGCCAGCAGCCCCAGCGGGAGGAGGTTGGTTGGGGAGCTGTTTTTT
TRBJ2-2	-	-	TRBV7-3	CASSLINTGELFF	TGTGCCAGCAGCTTAATTAACACCGGGGAGCTGTTTTTT
TRBJ1-5	-	-	TRBV5-1	CASSPRGEGNQPQHF	TGCGCCAGCAGTCCAAGGGGGGAGGGCAATCAGCCCCAGCATTTT
TRBJ1-1	-	-	TRBV21-1	CASSKVSGVSTEAFF	TGTGCCAGCAGCAAAGTATCAGGCGTATCCACTGAAGCTTTCTTT
TRBJ2-3	-	-	TRBV7-9	CASSLGGGMGTDTQYF	TGTGCCAGCAGCTTAGGTGGCGGGATGGGCACAGATACGCAGTATTTT